This TCR beta chain was recorded in a study of technical replicates of blood from several donors. The germline gives CDR1 ENHRY, CDR2 SYGVKD. V shed 4 bases and J 1 base; nucleotides not matched to a gene: 4. The CDR3 has 16 residues. Clones were read by immunoSEQ multiplex PCR, and TCRdb kept only the in-frame ones, dropping some. This sample yields tens of thousands of clones, of which roughly 91% are seen a single time; 4.8% belongs to the top ten. Sequencing was done on a sample of PBMCs. The sequence came from a human donor in good health. Some clones in this sample may be carry-over from other donors' samples. The chain employs TRBV10-3 and TRBJ2-1; 10 nucleotides align to TRBD2. Here the CDR3 DNA reads TGTGCCATCAGTGTTAGCGGGGGGACTTCCTACAATGAGCAGTTCTTC. Amino acids: CAISVSGGTSYNEQFF.